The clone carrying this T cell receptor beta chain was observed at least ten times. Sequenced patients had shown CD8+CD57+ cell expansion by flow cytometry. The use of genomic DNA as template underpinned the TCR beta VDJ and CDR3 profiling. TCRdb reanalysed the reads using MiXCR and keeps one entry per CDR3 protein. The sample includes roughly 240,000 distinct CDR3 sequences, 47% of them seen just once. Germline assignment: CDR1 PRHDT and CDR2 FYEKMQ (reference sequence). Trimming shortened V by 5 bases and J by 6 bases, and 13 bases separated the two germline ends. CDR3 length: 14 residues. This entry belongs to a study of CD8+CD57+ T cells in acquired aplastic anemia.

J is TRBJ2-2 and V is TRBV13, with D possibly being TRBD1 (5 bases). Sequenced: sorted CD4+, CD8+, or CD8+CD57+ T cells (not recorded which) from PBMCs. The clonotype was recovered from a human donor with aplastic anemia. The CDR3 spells CASSATTAAGELFF. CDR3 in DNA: TGTGCCAGCAGCGCGACGACAGCTGCCGGGGAGCTGTTTTTT.